The 7 T cell receptor beta chains in this list originate from one sample, sequenced in a study of blood T cell repertoires in COVID-19. Method: immunoSEQ multiplex PCR; TCRdb's copy keeps in-frame clones and lacks some. Here the sample spans 60,000 to 70,000 clones, approximately 79% being singletons. The sample taken for sequencing was peripheral blood. The receptor set was obtained from an older woman with acute or convalescent COVID-19.

The count of this clone is one. The chain recombines TRBV19 with TRBJ2-3; D is uncertain. Germline V lookup: CDR1 LNHDA, CDR2 SQIVND (reference sequence). Trimming left V 3 bases short and J 7 bases short, with 11 bases between. The CDR3 covers 13 residues. CDR3 coding DNA: TGTGCCAGTAGTATGCCGACTCCACATACGCAGTATTTT. It translates to CASSMPTPHTQYF. Full variable domain (missing parts from reference TRBV19 and TRBJ2-3): DGGITQSPKYLFRKEGQNVTLSCEQNLNHDAMYWYRQDPGQGLRLIYYSQIVNDFQKGDIAEGYSVSREKKESFPLTVTSAQKNPTAFYLCASSMPTPHTQYFGPGTRLTVL.

This clone showed up just once. This chain joins TRBV5-4 and TRBJ1-4, with D maybe TRBD1 (5 bases). V was clipped by 4 bases and J by 8 bases, with 12 bases between them. The CDR3 is 13 residues long. CDR1 and CDR2 (germline): SGHNT, YYREEE (reference sequence). The CDR3 DNA reads as TGTGCCAGCAGCAACTGGGCAGGGGAAAAACTGTTTTTT. Amino acid sequence: CASSNWAGEKLFF.

A remark on this clone: This may arise from a read error, as a much more abundant clone is one base away. This sequence joins TRBV7-2 and TRBJ2-7, with 10 bases that match TRBD2. The germline V gene has CDR1 SGHTA and CDR2 FQGNSA. J was trimmed by 2 bases and V by 2 bases; bases with no gene match: 0. This CDR3 contains 14 residues. CDR3 nucleotides: TGTGCCAGCAGCTTACTAGCGGGGGCCTACGAGCAGTACTTC. Protein sequence: CASSLLAGAYEQYF.

The chain couples TRBV2 to TRBJ2-4, with D maybe TRBD1 (5 bases). The CDR3 loop spans 15 amino acids. Trimming took off 6 bases at V and 0 bases at J, with 12 bases between the two ends. Germline V gene data show CDR1 as SNHLY and CDR2 as FYNNEI. In DNA form, the CDR3 reads TGTGCCAGCAGCGACAGTTCCCTAGCCAAAAACATTCAGTACTTC. Its protein is CASSDSSLAKNIQYF.

The table lists this clone with a few counts. The V gene is TRBV28, the J gene TRBJ1-4; D not certain. CDR1 and CDR2 from the germline V gene are MDHEN and SYDVKM. The CDR3 runs 15 residues. V was shortened by 2 bases and J by 8 bases, with 15 bases between the two germline ends. This CDR3 is CASSLSPQVYEKLFF. The CDR3 DNA reads as TGTGCCAGCAGTTTAAGCCCCCAGGTCTACGAAAAACTGTTTTTT.

The rearrangement joins TRBV19 to TRBJ1-4; D gene uncertain. Germline V gene sequence: CDR1 LNHDA, CDR2 SQIVND (reference sequence). The V end was cut by 4 bases, the J end by 7 bases, with 19 bases between. The CDR3 sequence is 16 residues long. The CDR3 region is CASSTQPRRVGEKLFF. CDR3 DNA sequence: TGTGCCAGTAGTACTCAACCCCGGAGGGTAGGTGAAAAACTGTTTTTT.

The V call is TRBV9, the J call TRBJ2-3; 7 nucleotides align to TRBD2. The V gene end was trimmed by 4 bases and the J gene end by 2 bases; junction bases not matched to a gene: 7. Germline V gene data show CDR1 as SGDLS and CDR2 as YYNGEE. The CDR3 extends over 15 amino acids. CDR3 bases: TGTGCCAGCAGCCGCGGGGGAGCGATCACAGATACGCAGTATTTT. This encodes CASSRGGAITDTQYF.